This is a list of T cell receptor beta chains from one sample in a study of shared clonotypes between healthy human individuals. Sequencing was performed with immunoSEQ multiplex PCR; in TCRdb, only in-frame clones are kept and a portion is missing. The table has about 1.4 million clones, roughly 97% seen once. Input material: naive CD4+ T cells sorted from blood. The receptors were gathered from a man under 40 in good health. Both conserved end residues are part of each CDR3. A D gene is named only where the DNA matches it firmly. Part of the rows lack a size; the others show once, few, many or a class for expanded clones.

abundance: .; d_gene: .; v_gene: TRBV7-9; j_gene: TRBJ2-3; CDR3aa: CASSPGPTDTQYF; CDR3nt: TGTGCCAGCAGCCCAGGGCCCACAGATACGCAGTATTTT
abundance: .; d_gene: TRBD2; v_gene: TRBV7-3; j_gene: TRBJ2-3; CDR3aa: CASSLAGRGTDTQYF; CDR3nt: TGTGCCAGCAGCTTAGCAGGGAGGGGCACAGATACGCAGTATTTT
abundance: .; d_gene: .; v_gene: TRBV6-6; j_gene: TRBJ2-7; CDR3aa: CASSPAHGKPYEQYF; CDR3nt: TGTGCCAGCAGCCCCGCCCACGGAAAACCCTACGAGCAGTACTTC
abundance: .; d_gene: .; v_gene: TRBV5-1; j_gene: TRBJ1-1; CDR3aa: CASSLSQGGVAFF; CDR3nt: TGCGCCAGCAGCTTGTCCCAGGGAGGGGTGGCTTTCTTT
abundance: .; d_gene: .; v_gene: TRBV5-4; j_gene: TRBJ2-3; CDR3aa: CASSSRTASTNTQYF; CDR3nt: TGTGCCAGCAGCTCGCGGACAGCTAGCACAAATACGCAGTATTTT
abundance: once; d_gene: TRBD2; v_gene: TRBV10-3; j_gene: TRBJ2-7; CDR3aa: CATAKRESHEQYF; CDR3nt: TGTGCCACTGCAAAGCGGGAGTCTCACGAGCAGTACTTC
abundance: .; d_gene: TRBD1; v_gene: TRBV10-3; j_gene: TRBJ2-2; CDR3aa: CAITPGQGDTGELFF; CDR3nt: TGTGCCATCACCCCGGGACAGGGCGACACCGGGGAGCTGTTTTTT
abundance: .; d_gene: TRBD1; v_gene: TRBV5-1; j_gene: TRBJ1-2; CDR3aa: CASSPLWTGIEGGNYGYTF; CDR3nt: TGCGCCAGCAGCCCATTATGGACAGGGATCGAAGGCGGTAACTATGGCTACACCTTC
abundance: .; d_gene: TRBD2; v_gene: TRBV9; j_gene: TRBJ2-1; CDR3aa: CASSPWGGSSYNEQFF; CDR3nt: TGTGCCAGCAGCCCCTGGGGGGGAAGCTCCTACAATGAGCAGTTCTTC
abundance: once; d_gene: TRBD1; v_gene: TRBV6-6; j_gene: TRBJ1-3; CDR3aa: CASSLTGAGNTIYF; CDR3nt: TGTGCCAGCAGCCTGACAGGGGCTGGAAACACCATATATTTT
abundance: once; d_gene: .; v_gene: TRBV6-5; j_gene: TRBJ1-3; CDR3aa: CASSYDGNTIYF; CDR3nt: TGTGCCAGCAGTTACGACGGGAACACCATATATTTT
abundance: once; d_gene: .; v_gene: TRBV11-2; j_gene: TRBJ2-7; CDR3aa: CASSFLRGSSYEQYF; CDR3nt: TGTGCCAGCAGCTTCTTACGGGGGAGCTCCTACGAGCAGTACTTC
abundance: .; d_gene: .; v_gene: TRBV27; j_gene: TRBJ2-5; CDR3aa: CASSSKYQETQYF; CDR3nt: TGTGCCAGCAGTTCCAAGTACCAAGAGACCCAGTACTTC
abundance: once; d_gene: .; v_gene: TRBV6-5; j_gene: TRBJ2-7; CDR3aa: CASSYSKTVSYEQYF; CDR3nt: TGTGCCAGCAGTTACTCGAAAACAGTATCCTACGAGCAGTACTTC
abundance: .; d_gene: .; v_gene: TRBV9; j_gene: TRBJ2-1; CDR3aa: CASSVVDPGRIRSSYNEQFF; CDR3nt: TGTGCCAGCAGCGTAGTAGACCCCGGACGGATCCGGAGCTCCTACAATGAGCAGTTCTTC
abundance: .; d_gene: TRBD1; v_gene: TRBV29-1; j_gene: TRBJ2-7; CDR3aa: CSGRDRTYEQYF; CDR3nt: TGCAGCGGCCGGGACAGGACCTACGAGCAGTACTTC
abundance: .; d_gene: .; v_gene: TRBV5-4; j_gene: TRBJ1-2; CDR3aa: CASSLAGGQGNGYTF; CDR3nt: TGTGCCAGCAGCTTGGCGGGAGGGCAGGGGAATGGCTACACCTTC
abundance: once; d_gene: .; v_gene: TRBV10-3; j_gene: TRBJ2-7; CDR3aa: CAIKPGPMDEQYF; CDR3nt: TGTGCCATCAAGCCAGGGCCTATGGACGAGCAGTACTTC
abundance: .; d_gene: .; v_gene: TRBV10-3; j_gene: TRBJ2-3; CDR3aa: CAIGSDTQYF; CDR3nt: TGTGCCATCGGGTCAGATACGCAGTATTTT
abundance: .; d_gene: TRBD1; v_gene: TRBV7-4; j_gene: TRBJ1-5; CDR3aa: CASSLDRGNSNQPQHF; CDR3nt: TGTGCCAGCAGCTTAGACAGGGGAAATAGCAATCAGCCCCAGCATTTT
abundance: .; d_gene: .; v_gene: TRBV28; j_gene: TRBJ2-2; CDR3aa: CASSTPFPTYTGELFF; CDR3nt: TGTGCCAGCAGCACACCGTTCCCGACGTACACCGGGGAGCTGTTTTTT
abundance: .; d_gene: .; v_gene: TRBV6-5; j_gene: TRBJ2-1; CDR3aa: CASRNLDSYNEQFF; CDR3nt: TGTGCCAGCAGGAACCTCGACTCCTACAATGAGCAGTTCTTC
abundance: .; d_gene: .; v_gene: TRBV12-5; j_gene: TRBJ1-1; CDR3aa: CASGLIGGTEAFF; CDR3nt: TGTGCTAGTGGTCTGATAGGGGGAACTGAAGCTTTCTTT
abundance: .; d_gene: TRBD1; v_gene: TRBV5-1; j_gene: TRBJ1-4; CDR3aa: CASSTSGTGNNEKLFF; CDR3nt: TGCGCCAGCAGCACCAGTGGGACAGGGAATAATGAAAAACTGTTTTTT
abundance: .; d_gene: .; v_gene: TRBV5-6; j_gene: TRBJ2-7; CDR3aa: CASSLLQGWLYEQYF; CDR3nt: TGTGCCAGCAGCTTGTTACAGGGTTGGTTGTACGAGCAGTACTTC
abundance: .; d_gene: .; v_gene: TRBV2; j_gene: TRBJ2-3; CDR3aa: CASSEVGVGTDTQYF; CDR3nt: TGTGCCAGCAGTGAAGTGGGGGTGGGGACAGATACGCAGTATTTT
abundance: .; d_gene: TRBD2; v_gene: TRBV7-2; j_gene: TRBJ2-1; CDR3aa: CASSLGLAGGGEQFF; CDR3nt: TGTGCCAGCAGCCTTGGACTAGCGGGAGGGGGTGAGCAGTTCTTC
abundance: .; d_gene: TRBD1; v_gene: TRBV7-6; j_gene: TRBJ2-2; CDR3aa: CASSPLGGTGNTGELFF; CDR3nt: TGTGCCAGCAGCCCACTAGGAGGGACAGGGAACACCGGGGAGCTGTTTTTT
abundance: .; d_gene: TRBD2; v_gene: TRBV9; j_gene: TRBJ2-1; CDR3aa: CASSLGLAGSYNEQFF; CDR3nt: TGTGCCAGCAGCCTGGGACTAGCGGGATCCTACAATGAGCAGTTCTTC
abundance: .; d_gene: TRBD2; v_gene: TRBV2; j_gene: TRBJ2-2; CDR3aa: CASSDNASSGRNTGELFF; CDR3nt: TGTGCCAGCAGTGATAACGCGTCTAGCGGGAGGAACACCGGGGAGCTGTTTTTT
abundance: .; d_gene: .; v_gene: TRBV5-1; j_gene: TRBJ2-5; CDR3aa: CASSYRDNPHF; CDR3nt: TGCGCCAGCAGCTACCGGGACAACCCTCACTTC
abundance: .; d_gene: .; v_gene: TRBV29-1; j_gene: TRBJ1-1; CDR3aa: CSGKGGWAEAFF; CDR3nt: TGCAGCGGCAAGGGCGGATGGGCTGAAGCTTTCTTT
abundance: .; d_gene: .; v_gene: TRBV21-1; j_gene: TRBJ2-7; CDR3aa: CASTIKSRESPYEQYF; CDR3nt: TGTGCCAGCACCATCAAGAGCAGGGAATCCCCCTACGAGCAGTACTTC
abundance: .; d_gene: .; v_gene: TRBV7-2; j_gene: TRBJ2-1; CDR3aa: CASSLKGDNEQFF; CDR3nt: TGTGCCAGCAGCTTAAAAGGAGACAATGAGCAGTTCTTC
abundance: .; d_gene: .; v_gene: TRBV5-8; j_gene: TRBJ2-1; CDR3aa: CASSLIPGALYNEQFF; CDR3nt: TGTGCCAGCAGCTTGATTCCAGGCGCTCTCTACAATGAGCAGTTCTTC
abundance: once; d_gene: TRBD1; v_gene: TRBV19; j_gene: TRBJ2-7; CDR3aa: CASSMTGGGYEQYF; CDR3nt: TGTGCCAGTAGTATGACAGGGGGCGGCTACGAGCAGTACTTC
abundance: .; d_gene: .; v_gene: TRBV28; j_gene: TRBJ2-5; CDR3aa: CASSLGSGYMETQYF; CDR3nt: TGTGCCAGCAGTTTGGGGTCAGGGTACATGGAGACCCAGTACTTC
abundance: .; d_gene: TRBD1; v_gene: TRBV5-5; j_gene: TRBJ1-2; CDR3aa: CASSWDRGSYGYTF; CDR3nt: TGTGCCAGCAGCTGGGACAGGGGAAGCTATGGCTACACCTTC
abundance: .; d_gene: TRBD2; v_gene: TRBV5-4; j_gene: TRBJ2-7; CDR3aa: CASSKAGVGYYEQYF; CDR3nt: TGTGCCAGCAGCAAAGCGGGAGTGGGATACTACGAGCAGTACTTC
abundance: .; d_gene: .; v_gene: TRBV6-1; j_gene: TRBJ2-5; CDR3aa: CASSVSGQPVASQYF; CDR3nt: TGTGCCAGCAGTGTCTCAGGACAGCCTGTGGCATCCCAGTACTTC
abundance: .; d_gene: .; v_gene: TRBV7-5; j_gene: TRBJ2-4; CDR3aa: CVRSPREPGLNIQYF; CDR3nt: TGTGTCAGAAGCCCCCGGGAACCGGGTTTAAACATTCAGTACTTC
abundance: once; d_gene: .; v_gene: TRBV7-9; j_gene: TRBJ2-7; CDR3aa: CASSLSGGSEQYF; CDR3nt: TGTGCCAGCAGCTTAAGCGGCGGAAGCGAGCAGTACTTC
abundance: .; d_gene: TRBD2; v_gene: TRBV19; j_gene: TRBJ2-2; CDR3aa: CASSSSSGRASGELFF; CDR3nt: TGTGCCAGTAGTAGCTCTAGCGGGAGGGCGTCCGGGGAGCTGTTTTTT
abundance: .; d_gene: .; v_gene: TRBV21-1; j_gene: TRBJ2-2; CDR3aa: CASSKTPRRTSGTGELFF; CDR3nt: TGTGCCAGCAGCAAAACCCCCAGGAGGACTAGCGGGACCGGGGAGCTGTTTTTT
abundance: .; d_gene: .; v_gene: TRBV6-5; j_gene: TRBJ2-7; CDR3aa: CASKQVSTSYEQYF; CDR3nt: TGTGCCAGCAAACAGGTCTCCACTTCCTACGAGCAGTACTTC
abundance: .; d_gene: TRBD2; v_gene: TRBV5-1; j_gene: TRBJ2-1; CDR3aa: CASSLGTSGGYNEQFF; CDR3nt: TGCGCCAGCAGCTTGGGGACTAGCGGGGGCTACAATGAGCAGTTCTTC
abundance: .; d_gene: TRBD1; v_gene: TRBV10-2; j_gene: TRBJ1-5; CDR3aa: CASSESGRGGQPQHF; CDR3nt: TGCGCCAGCAGTGAGTCGGGCAGGGGGGGTCAGCCCCAGCATTTT
abundance: once; d_gene: .; v_gene: TRBV14; j_gene: TRBJ1-1; CDR3aa: CASSQAAIVGLLNTEAFF; CDR3nt: TGTGCCAGCAGCCAAGCGGCTATAGTGGGCCTCTTGAACACTGAAGCTTTCTTT
abundance: .; d_gene: TRBD1; v_gene: TRBV18; j_gene: TRBJ2-7; CDR3aa: CASSRGTGTTYEQYF; CDR3nt: TGTGCCAGCTCACGGGGGACAGGTACTACCTACGAGCAGTACTTC
abundance: .; d_gene: TRBD2; v_gene: TRBV5-1; j_gene: TRBJ2-1; CDR3aa: CASSFGVAGVWNEQFF; CDR3nt: TGCGCCAGCAGCTTCGGGGTAGCGGGAGTGTGGAATGAGCAGTTCTTC
abundance: .; d_gene: .; v_gene: TRBV2; j_gene: TRBJ1-1; CDR3aa: CASTTEGQGTPAFF; CDR3nt: TGTGCCAGCACCACCGAGGGGCAGGGGACTCCAGCTTTCTTT
abundance: .; d_gene: TRBD1; v_gene: TRBV6-9; j_gene: TRBJ1-5; CDR3aa: CASRHAGTGDEAHQPQHF; CDR3nt: TGTGCCAGCAGACACGCCGGGACAGGGGACGAAGCTCACCAGCCCCAGCATTTT
abundance: .; d_gene: .; v_gene: TRBV19; j_gene: TRBJ1-5; CDR3aa: CASSMLRVYQPQHF; CDR3nt: TGTGCCAGTAGTATGTTGAGGGTATACCAGCCCCAGCATTTT
abundance: .; d_gene: .; v_gene: TRBV10-1; j_gene: TRBJ1-2; CDR3aa: CASSQDRLGSGYTF; CDR3nt: TGCGCCAGCAGCCAGGACAGACTTGGGAGTGGCTACACCTTC
abundance: .; d_gene: TRBD2; v_gene: TRBV5-6; j_gene: TRBJ2-1; CDR3aa: CASSLRTSAFTYNEQFF; CDR3nt: TGTGCCAGCAGCCTCAGGACTAGCGCGTTTACCTACAATGAGCAGTTCTTC